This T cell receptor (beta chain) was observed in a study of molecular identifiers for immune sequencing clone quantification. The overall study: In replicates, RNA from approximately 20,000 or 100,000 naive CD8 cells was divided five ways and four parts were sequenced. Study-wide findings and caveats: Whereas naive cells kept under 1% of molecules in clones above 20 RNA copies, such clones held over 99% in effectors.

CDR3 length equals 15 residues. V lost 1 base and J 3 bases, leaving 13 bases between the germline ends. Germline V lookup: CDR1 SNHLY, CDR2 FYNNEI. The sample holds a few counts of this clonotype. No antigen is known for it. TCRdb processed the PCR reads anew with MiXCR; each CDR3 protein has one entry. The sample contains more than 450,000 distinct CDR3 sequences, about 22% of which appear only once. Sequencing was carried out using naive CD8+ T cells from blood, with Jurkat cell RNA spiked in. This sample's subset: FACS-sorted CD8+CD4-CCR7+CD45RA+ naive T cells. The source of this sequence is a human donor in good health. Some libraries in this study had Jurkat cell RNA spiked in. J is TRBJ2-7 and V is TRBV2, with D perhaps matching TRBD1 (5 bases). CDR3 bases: TGTGCCAGCAGTGAAGGGGCAGGGCCACTCTACGAGCAGTACTTC. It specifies CASSEGAGPLYEQYF.